The sequence of this T cell receptor beta chain was determined in a study of blood T cell repertoires in COVID-19. On the study more broadly: Samples taken during acute and convalescent COVID-19 were collected in the United States, Italy and Spain. T cells, B-cell-depleted T cells, or PBMCs supplied cDNA or gDNA.

Original handling: Amplification of reference gene primers provided the estimated nucleated cell counts. Generated by immunoSEQ multiplex PCR, the TCRdb table keeps only in-frame clones and is missing some. That table supplies the V and J calls and clone size; D and trimming were determined from the DNA. The table shows about 60,000 clones, with just under 80% occurring only once. V gave up 5 bases and J gave up 1 base; unmatched junction bases: 7. Germline lookup yields CDR1 SGHTA and CDR2 FQGTGA. The CDR3 contains 17 residues. This receptor was taken from a human donor in a cohort sampled during active COVID-19. The V and J genes are TRBV7-3 and TRBJ2-1; 11 bases match TRBD2. The sequenced sample was peripheral blood. The DNA of the CDR3 is TGTGCCAGCAGCGTAGCGGGAGGGTTGGGTTCCTACAATGAGCAGTTCTTC. Translating gives CASSVAGGLGSYNEQFF.